These T cell receptor beta chains were read from a single sample in a study of cytomegalovirus exposure and HLA in healthy donors. Generated by immunoSEQ multiplex PCR, the TCRdb table keeps only in-frame clones and is missing some. The table has tens of thousands of clones, approximately 84% seen once; the top ten hold 2.1%. Sequenced input: PBMCs. The receptors were sampled from a man aged 18 to 29 in good health and CMV-seronegative. The CDR3 runs from the conserved cysteine through the conserved F or W. Fields, in order: J gene, clone size, D gene, V gene, CDR3 DNA, CDR3 protein. D genes are given only for firm matches. Where a row states a size, it is once, few, many or the class of an expanded clone; other rows omit it.

J gene: TRBJ2-1
clone size: NA
D gene: NA
V gene: TRBV5-1
CDR3 DNA: TGCGCCAGCAGCCTGTCGGGTGTGCAGTTCTTC
CDR3 protein: CASSLSGVQFF

J gene: TRBJ1-1
clone size: few
D gene: TRBD1
V gene: TRBV10-3
CDR3 DNA: TGTGCCATCAATTCGCCGGACAGGGGCGCGGATGAAGCTTTCTTT
CDR3 protein: CAINSPDRGADEAFF

J gene: TRBJ2-5
clone size: NA
D gene: NA
V gene: TRBV27
CDR3 DNA: TGTGCCAGCAAGTGGGCAGGGCCTCAAGAGACCCAGTACTTC
CDR3 protein: CASKWAGPQETQYF

J gene: TRBJ2-6
clone size: NA
D gene: NA
V gene: TRBV11-2
CDR3 DNA: TGTGCCAGCAGCTCCCACAGGGCTGGGGCCAACGTCCTGACTTTC
CDR3 protein: CASSSHRAGANVLTF

J gene: TRBJ2-1
clone size: NA
D gene: NA
V gene: TRBV7-2
CDR3 DNA: TGTGCCAGCAGCTTATACGGTCTATACAATGAGCAGTTCTTC
CDR3 protein: CASSLYGLYNEQFF

J gene: TRBJ2-7
clone size: once
D gene: TRBD1
V gene: TRBV29-1
CDR3 DNA: TGCAGCGCCGAACAGGGGACCGCCCGCGAGCAGTACTTC
CDR3 protein: CSAEQGTAREQYF

J gene: TRBJ1-2
clone size: NA
D gene: TRBD1
V gene: TRBV2
CDR3 DNA: TGTGCCACCCGGTCGGGACAGAGTTTTAGCTACACCTTC
CDR3 protein: CATRSGQSFSYTF

J gene: TRBJ2-7
clone size: NA
D gene: TRBD1
V gene: TRBV19
CDR3 DNA: TGTGCCAGTAGTATTGCGGGCTTTGCGGGACAGGGGGACGAGCAGTACTTC
CDR3 protein: CASSIAGFAGQGDEQYF

J gene: TRBJ2-7
clone size: NA
D gene: TRBD2
V gene: TRBV7-8
CDR3 DNA: TGTGCCAGCAGCTTAGAGGCGGGAGTTATCTACGAGCAGTACTTC
CDR3 protein: CASSLEAGVIYEQYF

J gene: TRBJ1-6
clone size: NA
D gene: NA
V gene: TRBV7-2
CDR3 DNA: TGTGCCAGCAGCTTTACAGCCCTAAATTCACCCCTCCACTTT
CDR3 protein: CASSFTALNSPLHF

J gene: TRBJ1-2
clone size: NA
D gene: NA
V gene: TRBV4-2
CDR3 DNA: TGTGCCAGCAGCCATGCGACAGGTGGCAACTATGGCTACACCTTC
CDR3 protein: CASSHATGGNYGYTF

J gene: TRBJ1-2
clone size: NA
D gene: TRBD1
V gene: TRBV14
CDR3 DNA: TGTGCCAGCAGCAGGACAGGAGTCTACTATGGCTACACCTTC
CDR3 protein: CASSRTGVYYGYTF

J gene: TRBJ2-1
clone size: NA
D gene: TRBD2
V gene: TRBV7-6
CDR3 DNA: TGTGCCAGCAGCTTAGGGATGGGACTAGCGGGAGACAATGAGCAGTTCTTC
CDR3 protein: CASSLGMGLAGDNEQFF

J gene: TRBJ1-1
clone size: NA
D gene: TRBD1
V gene: TRBV7-9
CDR3 DNA: TGTGCCAGCAGCTTACTCGGACAGGGGGCGCGGACTGAAGCTTTCTTT
CDR3 protein: CASSLLGQGARTEAFF

J gene: TRBJ1-4
clone size: NA
D gene: NA
V gene: TRBV19
CDR3 DNA: TGTGCCAGTAGTAGAGCCACGAATGAAAAACTGTTTTTT
CDR3 protein: CASSRATNEKLFF

J gene: TRBJ1-5
clone size: NA
D gene: NA
V gene: TRBV7-9
CDR3 DNA: TGTGCCAGCAGCGCGGCTAGCGCGTATCAGCCCCAGCATTTT
CDR3 protein: CASSAASAYQPQHF

J gene: TRBJ2-7
clone size: NA
D gene: TRBD2
V gene: TRBV27
CDR3 DNA: TGTGCCAGCAGTTCCCCGGCGGGAGTCTCCTACGAGCAGTACTTC
CDR3 protein: CASSSPAGVSYEQYF